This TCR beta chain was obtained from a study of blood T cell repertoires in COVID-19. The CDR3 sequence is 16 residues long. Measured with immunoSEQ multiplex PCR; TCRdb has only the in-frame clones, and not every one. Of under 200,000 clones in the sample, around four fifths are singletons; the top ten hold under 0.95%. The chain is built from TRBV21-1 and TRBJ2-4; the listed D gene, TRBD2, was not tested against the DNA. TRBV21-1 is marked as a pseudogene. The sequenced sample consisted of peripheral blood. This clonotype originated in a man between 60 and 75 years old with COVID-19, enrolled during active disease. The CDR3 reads CASSISRGGAKNIQYF. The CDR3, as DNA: TGTGCCAGCAGCATATCCAGAGGTGGGGCCAAAAACATTCAGTACTTC.